These 4 T cell receptor beta chains were sequenced from one sample in a study of T cells after yellow fever vaccination. A single record per CDR3 protein comes from TCRdb applying MiXCR to the 5' RACE reads. The sample has some 350,000 distinct CDR3 sequences; 3% to 4.5% are singletons. The sequenced sample was PBMCs, obtained 5 days after the yellow fever booster vaccination. The receptors were sampled from a man between 18 and 35 years old who received the YFV17D yellow fever vaccine.

Ten or more counts support this clonotype. This sequence joins TRBV4-3 and TRBJ2-7, with D uncertain. The V gene lost 3 bases and the J gene lost 2 bases, with 14 bases spanning the gap. Germline assignment: CDR1 LGHNA and CDR2 YSLEER. The CDR3 runs 15 residues. CDR3 sequence (DNA): TGCGCCAGCAGCCAGTTATACAGAGCCGCCTACGAGCAGTACTTC. Translated, it gives CASSQLYRAAYEQYF.

This clonotype has at least ten counts. The rearrangement joins TRBV11-2 to TRBJ2-7; 9 bases are a match to TRBD1. Germline V gene sequence: CDR1 SGHAT, CDR2 FQNNGV. The J segment lost 5 bases and the V segment lost 3 bases, leaving 8 bases of the junction unmatched. The CDR3 runs to 15 residues. The CDR3 spells CASSFSGTGYHEQYV. The CDR3 coding sequence is TGTGCCAGCAGCTTTTCCGGGACAGGGTACCACGAGCAGTACGTC.

This clonotype was picked up a small number of times. J is TRBJ2-4 and V is TRBV6-5; D gene ambiguous. Trimming left V 0 bases short and J 0 bases short, with 9 bases between. The CDR3 sequence is 16 residues long. The germline V gene has CDR1 MNHEY and CDR2 SVGAGI. The CDR3: CASSYSGGLAKNIQYF. The CDR3 nucleotides read TGTGCCAGCAGTTACTCTGGCGGTCTAGCCAAAAACATTCAGTACTTC.

The chain recombines TRBV7-8 with TRBJ1-5, with D possibly TRBD1 on 5 matching bases. The CDR3 is 14 amino acids. V lost 2 bases to trimming and J lost 3 bases, with 8 bases between them. Per germline, CDR1 SGHVS and CDR2 FQNEAQ. The CDR3 DNA follows: TGTGCCAGCAGCTTACTGGACACCAATCAGCCCCAGCATTTT. Protein sequence: CASSLLDTNQPQHF.